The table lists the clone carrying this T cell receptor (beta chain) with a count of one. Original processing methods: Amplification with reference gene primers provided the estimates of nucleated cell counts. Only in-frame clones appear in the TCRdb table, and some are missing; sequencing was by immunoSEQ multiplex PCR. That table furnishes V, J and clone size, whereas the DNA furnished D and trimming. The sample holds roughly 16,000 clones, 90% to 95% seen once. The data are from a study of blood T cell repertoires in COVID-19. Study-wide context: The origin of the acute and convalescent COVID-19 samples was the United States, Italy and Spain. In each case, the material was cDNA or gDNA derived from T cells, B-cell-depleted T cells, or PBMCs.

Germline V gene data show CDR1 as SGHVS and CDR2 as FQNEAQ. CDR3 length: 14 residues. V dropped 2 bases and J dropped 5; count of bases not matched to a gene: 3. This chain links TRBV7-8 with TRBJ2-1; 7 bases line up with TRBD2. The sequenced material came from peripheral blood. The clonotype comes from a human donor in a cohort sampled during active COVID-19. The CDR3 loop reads CASSLRLADNEQFF. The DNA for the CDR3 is TGTGCCAGCAGCTTACGACTAGCTGACAATGAGCAGTTCTTC.